Following are 4 T cell receptor beta chains from one sample sequenced in a study of long-term antiretroviral therapy in people with HIV. Runs used v3.0 of the immunoSEQ assay and were done at survey level. Libraries were prepared by immunoSEQ multiplex PCR; TCRdb keeps only in-frame clonotypes and omits some of them. The data hold roughly 42,000 clones, with 86% observed a single time. Source: unsorted PBMCs, taken 0.1 years before starting antiretroviral therapy. These receptors all come from a woman aged 50 to 60 with HIV.

V gene TRBV5-1 combines with J gene TRBJ1-1, with D unresolved. The germline CDR1 and CDR2 sequences are SGHRS and YFSETQ. This CDR3 region has 13 residues. Trimming cost V 0 bases and J 5 bases, with 8 bases left between them. CDR3: CASSLGVRTEAFF. The CDR3 DNA reads TGCGCCAGCAGCTTGGGGGTACGGACTGAAGCTTTCTTT. Complete variable domain (other parts from reference TRBV5-1 and TRBJ1-1): KAGVTQTPRYLIKTRGQQVTLSCSPISGHRSVSWYQQTPGQGLQFLFEYFSETQRNKGNFPGRFSGRQFSNSRSEMNVSTLELGDSALYLCASSLGVRTEAFFGQGTRLTVV.

This clone was recorded once. In DNA form, the CDR3 reads TGTGCTAGTGGGGTTTCGGACACTGAAGCTTTCTTT. This translates into CASGVSDTEAFF. The chain uses TRBV12-5 and TRBJ1-1; D is unresolved. V lost 6 bases to trimming and J lost 3 bases, with 8 bases between them. This CDR3 has 12 amino acids. The germline gives CDR1 LGHNT, CDR2 FRNRAP.

CDR3 in amino acids: CASSLGSSTDTQYF. CDR3 bases: TGTGCCAGCAGCTTAGGGTCTAGCACAGATACGCAGTATTTT. The chain carries TRBV11-3 and TRBJ2-3; D is ambiguous. The CDR3 extends over 14 amino acids. V was shortened by 1 base and J by 0 bases, with 5 bases between the two germline ends. Germline-derived CDR1 and CDR2 are SGHNT and YENEEA. Combining the CDR3 with reference TRBV11-3 and TRBJ2-3 gives the whole variable domain EAGVVQSPRYKIIEKKQPVAFWCNPISGHNTLYWYLQNLGQGPELLIRYENEEAVDDSQLPKDRFSAERLKGVDSTLKIQPAELGDSAVYLCASSLGSSTDTQYFGPGTRLTVL.

This chain connects TRBV6-5 to TRBJ2-2; 10 bases agree with TRBD2. V shed 4 bases, J shed 5 bases, and the junction held 4 bases outside the gene matches. Germline-derived CDR1 and CDR2 are MNHEY and SVGAGI. This CDR3 spans 15 amino acids. The CDR3 sequence: CASSSSGGPTGELFF. The CDR3 DNA is TGTGCCAGCAGTTCTAGCGGGGGCCCGACCGGGGAGCTGTTTTTT.